This T cell receptor beta chain was retrieved from a study of shared clonotypes between healthy human individuals (dated by TCRdb to between 2020 and 2021). With respect to the entire study: The cohort included three men and two women between 18 and 49 years of age. Per donor, three plates each were used for CD4 naive and CD4 memory, two for CD8 naive, and one for CD8 memory. The study deeply sequenced blood TCR repertoires of five healthy adults to estimate repertoire size and the extent of clonotype sharing between individuals. Libraries were prepared and TCR repertoires were sequenced by different laboratories using diverse techniques, in order to increase sequencing depth and limit assay-specific biases. Between about 0.8 and 9 billion PBMCs per donor were obtained by leukapheresis.

Ends trimmed: V by 0 bases, J by 5 bases; bases unmatched to a gene: 4. The CDR3 runs 16 residues from the cysteine to the phenylalanine. Solely the CDR3 DNA is kept, with 48 bases framed from the first base. CDR1 and CDR2 are read off the germline V gene as MNHNS and SASEGT. Paper-wide results and their limitations: Because the study included a small number of donors, the genetic and exposure-history diversity represented was limited. Sampling was restricted to blood, and TCR repertoires in tissue are likely to differ from TCR repertoires in blood. Across a few donors, roughly 5.4% of naive CD4, 3.5% of naive CD8, 2.3% of memory CD4, and 0.4% of memory CD8 clonotypes were shared. Even with the large sequencing depth, rarefaction of the sorted-subset datasets indicated that sequencing was incomplete. Higher generation probabilities were observed for clonotypes shared by all four sorted-subset donors than for non-shared clonotypes. Larger estimated clonotype richness was generally found for naive subsets than for memory subsets. Based on pairwise subsampling, the degree of clonotype sharing among donors was expected to be affected by sequencing depth.

TCR CDR3 regions were amplified from genomic DNA by multiplex PCR using the deep immunoSEQ assay. Genomic DNA extracted from each cell subset was distributed evenly over all wells of several immunoSEQ 96-well plates, and each plate served as one replicate. For sorted subsets, roughly 200 ng genomic DNA, equal to tens of thousands of T cell genomes, was loaded into each replicate PCR. The purified libraries were quantified using a Qubit 3.0 fluorometer, sized with a Bioanalyzer 2100, and then quantified again using the KAPA Library Quantification kit. Every immunoSEQ 96-well plate was sequenced on a dedicated single-read 150-cycle Illumina NextSeq 550 flow cell. The authors processed their data as follows. Because the immunoSEQ output held only junctional sequences and lacked quality scores, the filtering could not match the filtering applied to full-length reads. Sequences were annotated with PyIR, a Python wrapper for IgBLAST v1.9, using IMGT germline references to assign V/J genes and CDR3. Reads were removed for weak V/J assignments (E-value above 1e-6), missing CDR3, stop codons, out-of-frame junctions, or ambiguous translated residues. V3J clonotypes were defined as sequences sharing the same inferred V gene, J gene, and CDR3 amino acid sequence. Percentage overlap between repertoires was calculated by dividing the number of shared unique clonotypes by the size of the smaller repertoire. Three approaches were used to assess repertoire richness: RTK rarefaction, the Chao1 estimator, and Recon v2.1 estimates of unobserved clonotypes. OLGA was used to compute generation probabilities for all TCRbeta clonotypes that the gDNA method yielded from several donors. This immuneACCESS table, as held by TCRdb, lists in-frame sequences with V and J called but not all clones. Of the missing ones, under half trace to an unresolved V gene in checked studies; the others have no known cause. V and J calls and clone size follow that table, whereas D and trimming were derived from the DNA. The sample yields approximately 2,000,000 clones; roughly 92% were counted once. The top ten clones comprise approximately 0.41% of the sample.

For this clone: It lacks a known antigen. No base quality values were provided; no much bigger clone lies one nucleotide off.

The donors were healthy, HIV-negative adults who had no recently reported acute infections or vaccinations. Only Caucasian adults living in Nashville, Tennessee, USA were represented among the donors. CD4+ T cells were enriched through magnetic negative selection, after which naive cells were positively selected on CD45RA and the remaining negative fraction served as the memory subset. Blood was obtained by leukapheresis, after which PBMCs were separated by Ficoll-Histopaque density gradient centrifugation and cryopreserved in liquid nitrogen vapor phase. Analytical flow cytometry was used to check the purity and quantity of every magnetically sorted T cell population. Genomic DNA was isolated from every sorted fraction and measured by UV absorbance on a Nanodrop 2000c.

This receptor was obtained from a man aged 18 to 35 in good health. Some clones in this sample may be carry-over from other donors' samples. The chain is assembled from TRBV6-1 and TRBJ1-5; 10 bases in between match TRBD1. The material sequenced was naive CD4+ T cells from PBMCs. In light of the paper, this sample's cell subset or site label describes: CD45RA+ positively selected. The nucleotide sequence reads TGTGCCAGCAGTGAAGCGGGACAGGGGTTAGATCAGCCCCAGCATTTT. Its amino acids are CASSEAGQGLDQPQHF.